Below, 15 T cell receptor beta chains from the same sample are listed, as sequenced in a study of tumor and adjacent non-tumor tissue in lung cancer. TCRbeta libraries were built with three rounds of nested PCR, modified from ARM-PCR. In TCRdb, the multiplex PCR reads were re-called with MiXCR into one record per CDR3 protein. The sample carries roughly 93,000 distinct CDR3 sequences, just over 65% recorded once. No cell sorting was done before RNA was extracted from the tissue. Sequencing input: lung tumor tissue. Receptors originate from a man aged 55 to 70 with non-small cell lung cancer.

This clonotype showed up many times. The V call is TRBV30, the J call TRBJ1-2; D not certain. This CDR3 spans 14 amino acids. Trimming pared 0 bases from V and 4 bases from J, leaving 12 bases between. Looked up from germline, CDR1 is GTSNPN and CDR2 is SVGIG (reference sequence). The DNA of the CDR3 is TGTGCCTGGAGTGTACGGGGAGCTATCTATGGCTACACCTTC. Encoded protein: CAWSVRGAIYGYTF.

On this clonotype: Given the absence of the conserved phenylalanine or tryptophan at the CDR3 end, a read error is likely. The DNA is left out, because the CDR3 cannot be placed on it with certainty; the CDR3 is given as TCRdb lists it. J is TRBJ2-6 and V is TRBV5-1. The CDR3 region is 17 residues in length, termini included. The germline gives CDR1 SGHRS, CDR2 YFSETQ. The CDR3 sequence is CASSWDREHSGANVLTI.

The sample holds a few counts of this clonotype. Since the CDR3 does not end with the conserved phenylalanine or tryptophan, this likely comes from a read error. Because the CDR3's place on the DNA is in doubt, the DNA is left out and the CDR3 is given as listed by TCRdb. This chain joins TRBV11-2 and TRBJ1-1; the D call of TRBD1 is as the table states it, not checked on the DNA. Germline V gives CDR1 SGHAT, CDR2 FQNNGV. The CDR3 numbers 12 amino acids, ends counted. The CDR3 sequence is CANSRASTETFL.

Points on this clonotype: This CDR3 is missing its conserved last phenylalanine or tryptophan, likely due to a read error. This chain links TRBV5-5 with TRBJ1-2; D is undetermined. Trimming shortened V by 5 bases and J by 5 bases, and 16 bases separated the two germline ends. Germline CDR1 SGHKS, CDR2 YYEKEE (reference sequence). The CDR3 runs to 14 residues. The CDR3 protein is CASRPDTGGYGYTL. The CDR3 coding sequence is TGTGCCAGCAGACCTGATACCGGAGGGTATGGCTACACCTTA.

This clonotype was observed a few times. A read error may explain this, as a much larger clone is one base away. The rearrangement links TRBV6-2 or TRBV6-3 to TRBJ2-5; no clear D. The CDR3 has 12 amino acids. Germline V gene data show CDR1 as MNHEY and CDR2 as SVGEGT. For the CDR3, the DNA is TGTGCCTGCAGCTTCTCGGGAGAGACCCAGTACTTC. Residues: CACSFSGETQYF.

In the case of this clonotype: A much larger clone is a single base away; this may be a read error. The chain employs TRBV29-1 and TRBJ1-1, with unresolved D. The CDR3 covers 15 residues. Germline V gives CDR1 SQVTM, CDR2 ANQGSEA. CDR3 loop: CRVALDATRDTEAFF. The DNA for the CDR3 is TGCAGGGTTGCCCTGGATGCCACTCGGGACACTGAAGCTTTCTTT.

Details on this clonotype: Germline is not matched at one junction end, which may reflect a read error. The rearrangement joins TRBV12-3 or TRBV12-4 to TRBJ2-1; either TRBD1 or TRBD2 may supply D (5 bases each). This CDR3 has 12 residues. The CDR3 DNA follows: TGTGCCAGCAATTTAACCCTGGGGGAGCAGTCCTTC. Protein sequence: CASNLTLGEQSF.

Only one count was recorded for this clonotype. The junction differs from germline at one of its ends, possibly a read error. J is TRBJ2-3 and V is TRBV12-3 or TRBV12-4, with no clear D. This CDR3 has 16 residues. CDR3 coding DNA: TGTGCCAGCAGTTTACTCAAAGGAGCATCCACGGATACGAAGTATTTT. This codes for CASSLLKGASTDTKYF.

Turning to this clonotype: An end of the junction does not agree with germline; a read error may underlie this. The V and J genes are TRBV4-2 and TRBJ2-7, with TRBD1 matching 7 bases. Germline V gene data show CDR1 as LGHNA and CDR2 as YNFKEQ. CDR3 size: 15 residues. The CDR3 coding sequence is TGTGCCAGCAGCCAAGATCTCTTACAGGGGAGCGAGCAATACTTC. Translated: CASSQDLLQGSEQYF.

Note on this clonotype: It may be a read error: a sequence one base away is much more abundant. This rearrangement joins TRBV20-1 to TRBJ2-1; D is possibly TRBD1 (5 bases). Looked up from germline, CDR1 is DFQATT and CDR2 is SNEGSKA (reference sequence). V was pared by 4 bases and J by 9 bases, with 13 bases between. CDR3 length: 12 residues. The CDR3 protein is CSAKGPNSEQFF. The CDR3 DNA reads as TGCAGTGCTAAGGGGCCCAACAGTGAGCAGTTCTTC.

This clonotype was seen many times. V is TRBV4-1 and J is TRBJ1-2; 9 bases align to TRBD1. The V and J ends lost 1 base and 0 bases, in that order; junction bases with no gene match: 12. Germline V gene data show CDR1 as MGHRA and CDR2 as YSYEKL. This CDR3 is 19 amino acids long. CDR3 DNA: TGCGCCAGCAGCCAAGGTTCCAGGACAGGGGACCCTACTAACTATGGCTACACCTTC. Its protein is CASSQGSRTGDPTNYGYTF.

The genes are TRBV28 and TRBJ1-5; possible D gene TRBD1, 5 bases. CDR1 is MDHEN, CDR2 SYDVKM, per germline. This CDR3 spans 12 amino acids. V shed 8 bases and J shed 7 bases, with 12 bases lying between them. The CDR3 DNA reads TGTGCCAGCGACGCAGAGGGGCAGCCCCAGCATTTT. It yields the protein CASDAEGQPQHF.

This clonotype was counted at least ten times. This chain connects TRBV6-1 to TRBJ2-3, with 10 bases identical to TRBD1. Germline values: CDR1 MNHNS, CDR2 SASEGT. The CDR3 contains 16 residues. The trim removed 4 bases at V and 3 bases at J, leaving 7 bases unmatched. DNA for the CDR3: TGTGCCAGCAGTGCCTCGGACAGGGGGAGGACAGATACGCAGTATTTT. Amino acids: CASSASDRGRTDTQYF.

Concerning this clonotype: The junction and the germline gene differ at one end; a read error may be behind it. This rearrangement joins TRBV6-2 or TRBV6-3 to TRBJ2-7; D is uncertain. This CDR3 comprises 16 residues. CDR1 and CDR2 (germline): MNHEY, SVGEGT. CDR3 DNA: TGTGGCAGCAGTTACTCGATTGCCCGGGCCTCCTACGAGCAGTACTTC. Protein sequence: CGSSYSIARASYEQYF.

The sample holds one count of this clonotype. The junction and the germline gene differ at one end; a read error may be behind it. The rearrangement joins TRBV6-6 to TRBJ1-5; D is perhaps TRBD1 (6 bases). This CDR3 has 12 amino acids. Germline CDR1 and CDR2: MNHNY and SVGAGI (reference sequence). The CDR3 here is CASRGGNQPHHF. Written as DNA, the CDR3 is TGTGCCAGCAGAGGGGGAAATCAGCCCCATCATTTT.